These T cell receptor beta chains were read from a single sample in a study of cytomegalovirus exposure and HLA in healthy donors. Sequencing was performed with immunoSEQ multiplex PCR; in TCRdb, only in-frame clones are kept and a portion is missing. There are about 170,000 clones in the sample; roughly 84% occur only once, and roughly 1.5% lies in the top ten. Sequencing was done on a sample of PBMCs. The receptors shown here come from a male donor in good health and CMV-seronegative. The CDR3 runs from the conserved cysteine through the conserved F or W. The D gene is left open where the match is weak. Size tells how often a clone was seen (once, few, many) or the class of an expanded clone, and some rows leave it out.

j_call | v_call | cdr3_length | d_call | clone_size | cdr3_nt | cdr3_aa
TRBJ2-3 | TRBV5-1 | 14 | NA | NA | TGCGCCAGCAGCTTAACAGGGAGCACAGATACGCAGTATTTT | CASSLTGSTDTQYF
TRBJ1-6 | TRBV27 | 13 | NA | NA | TGTGCCAGCAGACCCCATCGGGTTTCACCCCTCCACTTT | CASRPHRVSPLHF
TRBJ2-4 | TRBV14 | 15 | NA | NA | TGTGCCAGCAGCCAAAACCTCGGACGGGAGAGCATTCAGTACTTC | CASSQNLGRESIQYF
TRBJ2-3 | TRBV9 | 13 | NA | NA | TGTGCCAGCAGCGTAGCGGAGGGGGGGACGCAGTATTTT | CASSVAEGGTQYF
TRBJ1-1 | TRBV18 | 11 | NA | NA | TGTGCCAGCTCATCTAACACTGAAGCTTTCTTT | CASSSNTEAFF
TRBJ1-6 | TRBV27 | 17 | NA | NA | TGTGCCAGCAGTGGGCCTCCGTTAAGCTCCTATAATTCACCCCTCCACTTT | CASSGPPLSSYNSPLHF
TRBJ1-1 | TRBV13 | 14 | NA | NA | TGTGCCAGCAGCTTAGAGGGGGATTACACTGAAGCTTTCTTT | CASSLEGDYTEAFF
TRBJ1-5 | TRBV5-5 | 14 | NA | few | TGTGCCAGCAGCTTGGACGGGTACAATCAGCCCCAGCATTTT | CASSLDGYNQPQHF
TRBJ1-1 | TRBV10-3 | 13 | NA | few | TGTGCCATCAGTGAACAGGTGAACACTGAAGCTTTCTTT | CAISEQVNTEAFF
TRBJ2-7 | TRBV25-1 | 14 | NA | NA | TGTGCCAGCAGTAAAGGCGAGCGCCCCTACGAGCAGTACTTC | CASSKGERPYEQYF